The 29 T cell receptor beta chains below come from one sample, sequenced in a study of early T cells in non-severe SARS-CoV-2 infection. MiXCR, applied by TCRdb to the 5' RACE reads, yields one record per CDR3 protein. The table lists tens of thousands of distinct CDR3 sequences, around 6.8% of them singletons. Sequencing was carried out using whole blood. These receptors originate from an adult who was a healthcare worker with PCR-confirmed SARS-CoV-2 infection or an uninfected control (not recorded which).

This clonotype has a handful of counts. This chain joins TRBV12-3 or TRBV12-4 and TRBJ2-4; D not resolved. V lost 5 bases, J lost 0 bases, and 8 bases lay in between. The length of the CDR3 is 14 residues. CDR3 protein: CASSSFIAKNIQYF. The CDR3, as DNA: TGTGCCAGCAGTAGCTTCATAGCCAAAAACATTCAGTACTTC.

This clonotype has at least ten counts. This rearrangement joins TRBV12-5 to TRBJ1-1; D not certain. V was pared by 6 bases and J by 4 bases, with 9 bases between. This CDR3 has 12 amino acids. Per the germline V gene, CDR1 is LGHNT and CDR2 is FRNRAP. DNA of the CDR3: TGTGCTAGTGGGGCCGAGGGCACTGAAGCTTTCTTT. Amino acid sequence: CASGAEGTEAFF.

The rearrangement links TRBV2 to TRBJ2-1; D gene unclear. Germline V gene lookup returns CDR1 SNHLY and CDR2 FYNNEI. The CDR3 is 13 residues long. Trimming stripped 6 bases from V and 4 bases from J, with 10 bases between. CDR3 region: CASSWTDYNEQFF. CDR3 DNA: TGTGCCAGCAGCTGGACGGATTACAATGAGCAGTTCTTC.

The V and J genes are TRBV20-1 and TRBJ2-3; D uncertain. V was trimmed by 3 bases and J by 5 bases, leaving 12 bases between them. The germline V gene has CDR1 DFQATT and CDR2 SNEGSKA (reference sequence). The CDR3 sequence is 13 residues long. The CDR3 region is CSASLQVLDTQYF. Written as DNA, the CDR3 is TGCAGTGCTAGCCTCCAGGTTCTAGATACGCAGTATTTT.

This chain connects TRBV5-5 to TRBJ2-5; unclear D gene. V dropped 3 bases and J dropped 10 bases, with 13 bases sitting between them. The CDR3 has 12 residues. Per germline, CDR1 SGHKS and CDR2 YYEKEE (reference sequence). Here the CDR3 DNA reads TGTGCCAGCAGCTGGCCCACCAGTGACCAGTACTTC. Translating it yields CASSWPTSDQYF.

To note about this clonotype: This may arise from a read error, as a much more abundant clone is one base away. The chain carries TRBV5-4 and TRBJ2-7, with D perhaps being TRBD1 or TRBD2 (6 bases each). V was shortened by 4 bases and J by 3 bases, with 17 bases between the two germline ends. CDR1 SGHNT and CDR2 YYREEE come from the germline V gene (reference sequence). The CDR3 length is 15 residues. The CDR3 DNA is TGTGCCAGCAGCCCCCATATCGGGGGCTACTACGAGCAGTACTTC. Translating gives CASSPHIGGYYEQYF.

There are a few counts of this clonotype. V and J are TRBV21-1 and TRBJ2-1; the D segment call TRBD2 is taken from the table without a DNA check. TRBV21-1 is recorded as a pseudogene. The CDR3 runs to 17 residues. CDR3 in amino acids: CASSNATSGGSYNEQFF. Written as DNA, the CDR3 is TGTGCCAGCAGCAACGCGACTAGCGGCGGTTCCTACAATGAGCAGTTCTTC.

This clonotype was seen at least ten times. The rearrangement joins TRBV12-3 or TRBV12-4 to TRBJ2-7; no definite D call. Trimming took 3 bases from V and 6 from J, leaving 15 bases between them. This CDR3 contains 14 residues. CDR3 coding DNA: TGTGCCAGCAGTTTTAATTTGGGAAACAGCGAGCAGTACTTC. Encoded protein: CASSFNLGNSEQYF.

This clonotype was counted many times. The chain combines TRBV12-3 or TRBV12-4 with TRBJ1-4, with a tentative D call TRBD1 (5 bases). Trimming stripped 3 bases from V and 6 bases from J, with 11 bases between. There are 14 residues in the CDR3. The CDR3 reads CASSLLGPDEKLFF. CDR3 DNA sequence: TGTGCCAGCAGTTTGTTGGGGCCGGATGAAAAACTGTTTTTT.

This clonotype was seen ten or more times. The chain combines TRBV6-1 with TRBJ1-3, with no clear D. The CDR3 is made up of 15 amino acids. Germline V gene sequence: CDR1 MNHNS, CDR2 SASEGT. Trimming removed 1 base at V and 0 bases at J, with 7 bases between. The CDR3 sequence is CASSEDGSSGNTIYF. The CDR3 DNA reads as TGTGCCAGCAGTGAAGACGGAAGCTCTGGAAACACCATATATTTT.

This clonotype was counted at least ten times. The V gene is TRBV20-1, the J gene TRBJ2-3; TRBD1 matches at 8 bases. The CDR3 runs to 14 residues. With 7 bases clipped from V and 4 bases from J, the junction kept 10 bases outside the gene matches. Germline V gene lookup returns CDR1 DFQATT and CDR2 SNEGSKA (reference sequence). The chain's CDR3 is CSVRDQGAPDTQYF. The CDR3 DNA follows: TGCAGTGTTCGAGATCAGGGGGCCCCAGATACGCAGTATTTT.

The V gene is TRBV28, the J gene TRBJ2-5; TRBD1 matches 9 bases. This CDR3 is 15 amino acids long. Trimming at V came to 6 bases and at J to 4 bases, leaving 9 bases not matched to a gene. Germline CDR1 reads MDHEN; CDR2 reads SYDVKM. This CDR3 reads CASSPGGDRAETQYF. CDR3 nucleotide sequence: TGTGCCAGCAGCCCCGGCGGGGACAGGGCAGAGACCCAGTACTTC. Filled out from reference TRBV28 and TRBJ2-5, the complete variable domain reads DVKVTQSSRYLVKRTGEKVFLECVQDMDHENMFWYRQDPGLGLRLIYFSYDVKMKEKGDIPEGYSVSREKKERFSLILESASTNQTSMYLCASSPGGDRAETQYFGPGTRLLVL.

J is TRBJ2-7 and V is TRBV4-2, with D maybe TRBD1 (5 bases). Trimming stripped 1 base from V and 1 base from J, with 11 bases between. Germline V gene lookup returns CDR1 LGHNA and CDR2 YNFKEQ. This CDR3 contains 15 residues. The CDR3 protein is CASSQAQQASYEQYF. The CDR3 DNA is TGTGCCAGCAGCCAAGCACAACAGGCGTCCTACGAGCAGTACTTC.

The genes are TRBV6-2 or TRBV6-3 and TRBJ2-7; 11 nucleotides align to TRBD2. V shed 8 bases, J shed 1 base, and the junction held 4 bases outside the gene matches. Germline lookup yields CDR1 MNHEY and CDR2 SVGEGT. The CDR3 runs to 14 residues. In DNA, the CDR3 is TGTGCCAGCTCCCTAGCGGGGGGATCCTACGAGCAGTACTTC. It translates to CASSLAGGSYEQYF.

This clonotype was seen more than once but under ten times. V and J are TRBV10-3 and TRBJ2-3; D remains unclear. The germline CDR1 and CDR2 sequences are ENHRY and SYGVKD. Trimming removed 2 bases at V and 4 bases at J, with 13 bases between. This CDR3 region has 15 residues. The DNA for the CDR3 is TGTGCCATCAGTGAGCCCAGCGCTGGATCAGATACGCAGTATTTT. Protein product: CAISEPSAGSDTQYF.

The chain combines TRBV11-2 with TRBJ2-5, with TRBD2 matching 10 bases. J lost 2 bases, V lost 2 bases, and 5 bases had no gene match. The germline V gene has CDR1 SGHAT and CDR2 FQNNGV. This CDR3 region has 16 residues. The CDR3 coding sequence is TGTGCCAGCAGCTTATGGACTAGCGGAAGACAAGAGACCCAGTACTTC. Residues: CASSLWTSGRQETQYF.

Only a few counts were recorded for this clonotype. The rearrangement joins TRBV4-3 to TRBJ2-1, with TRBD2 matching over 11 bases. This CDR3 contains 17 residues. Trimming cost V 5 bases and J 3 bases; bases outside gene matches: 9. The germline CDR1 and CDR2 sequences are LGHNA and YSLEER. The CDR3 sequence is CASSAGTSGPHYNEQFF. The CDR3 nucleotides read TGCGCCAGCAGCGCAGGGACTAGCGGACCTCACTACAATGAGCAGTTCTTC.

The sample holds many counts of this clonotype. The CDR3 nucleotides are TGCAGCGTTGATTCGGGGTTTTGGCCTGAAGCTTTCTTT. This codes for CSVDSGFWPEAFF. The V and J genes are TRBV29-1 and TRBJ1-1; no definite D call. The germline V gene has CDR1 SQVTM and CDR2 ANQGSEA. There are 13 residues in the CDR3. Between the trimmed V and J ends, which lost 3 bases and 6 bases, there was a span of 14 bases.

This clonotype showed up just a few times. In nucleotides, the CDR3 is TGCGCCAGCAGCCAAGATCGAAAGACCCAGTACTTC. Translated: CASSQDRKTQYF. This chain connects TRBV4-3 to TRBJ2-5; D is uncertain. Per the germline V gene, CDR1 is LGHNA and CDR2 is YSLEER. The CDR3 is 12 residues long. V dropped 0 bases and J dropped 6 bases, with 5 bases sitting between them.

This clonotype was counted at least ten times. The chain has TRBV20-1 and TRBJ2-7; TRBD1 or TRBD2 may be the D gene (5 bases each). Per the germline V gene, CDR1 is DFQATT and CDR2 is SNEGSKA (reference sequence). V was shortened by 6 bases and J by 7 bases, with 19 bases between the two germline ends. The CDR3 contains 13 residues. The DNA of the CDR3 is TGCAGTGCCCGGGGCAGTTCTCCGGGGGAGCAGTACTTC. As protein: CSARGSSPGEQYF.

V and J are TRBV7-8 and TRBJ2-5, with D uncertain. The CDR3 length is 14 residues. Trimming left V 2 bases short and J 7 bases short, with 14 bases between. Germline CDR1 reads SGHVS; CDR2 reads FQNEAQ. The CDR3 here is CASSLNLVRRTQYF. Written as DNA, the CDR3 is TGTGCCAGCAGCTTAAATTTGGTCCGTAGGACCCAGTACTTC. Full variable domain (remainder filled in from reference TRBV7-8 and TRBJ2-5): GAGVSQSPRYKVAKRGQDVALRCDPISGHVSLFWYQQALGQGPEFLTYFQNEAQLDKSGLPSDRFFAERPEGSVSTLKIQRTQQEDSAVYLCASSLNLVRRTQYFGPGTRLLVL.

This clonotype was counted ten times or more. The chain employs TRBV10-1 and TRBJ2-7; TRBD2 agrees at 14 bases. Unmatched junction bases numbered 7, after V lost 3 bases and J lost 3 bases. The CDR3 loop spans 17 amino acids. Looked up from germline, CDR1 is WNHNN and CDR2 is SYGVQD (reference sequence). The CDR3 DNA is TGCGCCAGCAGTGACCACCGGACTAGCGGGGGGTACTACGAGCAGTACTTC. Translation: CASSDHRTSGGYYEQYF.

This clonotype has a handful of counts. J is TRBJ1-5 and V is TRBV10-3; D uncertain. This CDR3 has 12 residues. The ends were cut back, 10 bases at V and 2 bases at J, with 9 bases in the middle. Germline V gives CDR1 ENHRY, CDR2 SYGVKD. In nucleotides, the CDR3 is TGTGCCACCCGGGAGGGCAATCAGCCCCAGCATTTT. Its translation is CATREGNQPQHF.

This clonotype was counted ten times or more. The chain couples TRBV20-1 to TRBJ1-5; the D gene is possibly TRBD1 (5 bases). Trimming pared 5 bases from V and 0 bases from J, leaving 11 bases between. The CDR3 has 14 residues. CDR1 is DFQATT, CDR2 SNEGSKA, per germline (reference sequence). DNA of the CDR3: TGCAGTGCTTCCGGGACGGGTAGCAATCAGCCCCAGCATTTT. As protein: CSASGTGSNQPQHF.

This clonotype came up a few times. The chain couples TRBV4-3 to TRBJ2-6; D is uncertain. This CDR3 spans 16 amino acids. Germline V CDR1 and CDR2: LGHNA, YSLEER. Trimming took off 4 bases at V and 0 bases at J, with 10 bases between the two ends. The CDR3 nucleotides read TGCGCCAGCAGCCCCTCCAAAACCTCTGGGGCCAACGTCCTGACTTTC. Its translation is CASSPSKTSGANVLTF.

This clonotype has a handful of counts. In DNA, the CDR3 is TGTGCCAGCAGTTCCTCAGGGGCCACTGAAGCTTTCTTT. Translation gives CASSSSGATEAFF. The genes are TRBV12-3 or TRBV12-4 and TRBJ1-1; possible D gene TRBD1, 6 bases. This CDR3 is built from 13 residues. V was clipped by 4 bases and J by 4 bases, with 10 bases between them.

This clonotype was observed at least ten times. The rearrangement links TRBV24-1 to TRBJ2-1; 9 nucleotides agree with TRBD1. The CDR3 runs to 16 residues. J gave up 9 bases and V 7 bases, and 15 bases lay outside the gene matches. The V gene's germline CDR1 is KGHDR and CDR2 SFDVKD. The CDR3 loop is CATSRPGTGQGGEQFF. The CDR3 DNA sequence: TGTGCCACCAGCCGACCTGGGACAGGGCAAGGGGGTGAGCAGTTCTTC.

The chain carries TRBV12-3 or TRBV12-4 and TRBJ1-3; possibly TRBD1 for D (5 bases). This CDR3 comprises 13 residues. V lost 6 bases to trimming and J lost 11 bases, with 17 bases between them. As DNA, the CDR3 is TGTGCCAGCAGCCCAGACAGACTGAACCCCATATATTTT. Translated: CASSPDRLNPIYF.

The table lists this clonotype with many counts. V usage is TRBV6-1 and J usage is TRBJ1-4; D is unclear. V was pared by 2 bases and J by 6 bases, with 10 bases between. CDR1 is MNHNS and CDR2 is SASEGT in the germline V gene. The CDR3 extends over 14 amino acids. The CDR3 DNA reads TGTGCCAGCAGTGAACAAGTTTTATATGAAAAACTGTTTTTT. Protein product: CASSEQVLYEKLFF.